This T cell receptor beta chain was profiled in a study of cytomegalovirus exposure and HLA in healthy donors. Across the study: Researchers previously reported finding fewer than 140 million unique TCR beta sequences from some 180 million T cells. The study, taken as a whole, reports: Several of the most significant clusters were apparently associated with common viral pathogens in a later analysis. No immune exposure information besides CMV serostatus was available. Rarity characterized most TCR sequences, yet some public TCRs appeared in many donors.

As to this clone: As yet, its antigen is unknown.

V was cut by 3 bases and J by 6 bases, with 5 bases left in between. Germline lookup yields CDR1 LNHDA and CDR2 SQIVND (reference sequence). CDR3 length: 11 amino acids. With 60 Vbeta and 13 Jbeta primers, the PCR was carried out. The repertoire was sequenced with immunoSEQ multiplex PCR; TCRdb's copy has only in-frame clones and lacks some. The data contain around 96,000 clones, roughly 80% of them singletons. Specimen: PBMCs. The chain carries TRBV19 and TRBJ1-2; D gene uncertain. The clonotype originates from a man aged 30-40 years in good health and CMV-seropositive. CDR3 residues: CASSIGNGYTF. The CDR3 DNA reads TGTGCCAGTAGTATCGGGAATGGCTACACCTTC.